Presented here are 26 T cell receptor beta chains from one specimen sequenced in a study of T cells in pancreatic ductal adenocarcinoma. Data came from immunoSEQ multiplex PCR; TCRdb stores just in-frame clones and leaves some out. In the table there are under 30,000 clones, around 94% of which are singletons. The selected patients with pancreatic ductal adenocarcinoma had surgery but no neoadjuvant therapy. The specimen sequenced was PBMCs. Source of these receptors: a human donor with pancreatic ductal adenocarcinoma.

V and J are TRBV6-4 and TRBJ2-1; unclear D gene. The CDR3 has 12 residues. The germline V and J ends were trimmed by 0 bases and 3 bases, with 0 bases remaining between them. Per germline, CDR1 MRHNA and CDR2 SNTAGT. Written as DNA, the CDR3 is TGTGCCAGCAGTGACTCCTACAATGAGCAGTTCTTC. Translated, it gives CASSDSYNEQFF.

The rearrangement links TRBV19 to TRBJ1-3; no clear D gene. Trimming removed 0 bases from V and 7 bases from J, with 13 bases in between. The germline CDR1 and CDR2 sequences are LNHDA and SQIVND (reference sequence). The CDR3 totals 15 residues. CDR3 residues: CASSIDLGPRNTIYF. CDR3 DNA: TGTGCCAGTAGTATAGATCTTGGGCCCAGGAACACCATATATTTT.

V usage is TRBV28 and J usage is TRBJ2-7; tentative D call: TRBD1 (7 bases). CDR1 MDHEN and CDR2 SYDVKM come from the germline V gene. There are 17 residues in the CDR3. V lost 5 bases to trimming and J lost 3 bases, with 23 bases between them. Here the CDR3 DNA reads TGTGCCAGCAGTGGGGACCTTGGCAGGGGGGCGGTCTACGAGCAGTACTTC. Its translation: CASSGDLGRGAVYEQYF.

This chain joins TRBV6-4 and TRBJ1-3, with D uncertain. Germline loops: CDR1 MRHNA, CDR2 SNTAGT. CDR3 length equals 17 residues. V lost 2 bases, J lost 1 base, and 15 bases lay in between. The chain's CDR3 is CASSDPGRGPSGNTIYF. In nucleotides, the CDR3 is TGTGCCAGCAGTGACCCCGGACGAGGGCCTTCTGGAAACACCATATATTTT.

This clone has just one count. The chain is built from TRBV11-2 and TRBJ1-3; no clear D gene. CDR3 length equals 18 residues. Germline CDR1 reads SGHAT; CDR2 reads FQNNGV. Trimming took off 5 bases at V and 0 bases at J, with 20 bases between the two ends. CDR3 sequence: CASSPYSPTVSSGNTIYF. The CDR3 DNA sequence: TGTGCCAGCAGCCCCTACTCCCCCACAGTAAGCTCTGGAAACACCATATATTTT.

This rearrangement joins TRBV6-6 to TRBJ2-1; D gene uncertain. V was trimmed by 7 bases and J by 3 bases, leaving 10 bases between them. The CDR3 runs 13 residues. Per germline, CDR1 MNHNY and CDR2 SVGAGI (reference sequence). DNA of the CDR3: TGTGCCAGCACCACAGAAAGCTACAATGAGCAGTTCTTC. Translating gives CASTTESYNEQFF.

DNA of the CDR3: TGCGCAAAACCGGGTCACACCTACGAGCAGTACTTC. Protein product: CAKPGHTYEQYF. The chain recombines TRBV23-1 with TRBJ2-7, with unresolved D. TRBV23-1 is recorded as an ORF, its role being uncertain. CDR3 length equals 12 residues.

This clone was counted a single time. V gene TRBV27 combines with J gene TRBJ1-5, with D tentatively TRBD1 (5 bases). From germline, CDR1 is MNHEY and CDR2 SMNVEV (reference sequence). This CDR3 comprises 14 residues. V gave up 4 bases and J gave up 6 bases, with 13 bases separating them. CDR3 region: CASSWDPRGQPQHF. CDR3 bases: TGTGCCAGCAGTTGGGACCCTCGGGGTCAGCCCCAGCATTTT.

CDR3 bases: TGTGCCACCAGCCGTGGGTCTAGCACAGATACGCAGTATTTT. It is translated as CATSRGSSTDTQYF. The V call is TRBV15, the J call TRBJ2-3; D unclear. Trimming took 5 bases from V and 0 from J, leaving 9 bases between them. The germline gives CDR1 LNHNV, CDR2 YYDKDF (reference sequence). This CDR3 has 14 amino acids.

The V gene is TRBV27, the J gene TRBJ2-2; 7 bases line up with TRBD1. This CDR3 is 12 amino acids long. CDR1 MNHEY and CDR2 SMNVEV come from the germline V gene (reference sequence). The V and J ends lost 11 bases and 6 bases, in that order; junction bases with no gene match: 6. The CDR3 region has the DNA TGTGCCTCTCAGGGGGTGGCCGGGGAGCTGTTTTTT. This translates into CASQGVAGELFF.

This clone was seen a single time. This chain uses TRBV9 with TRBJ2-7; TRBD1 aligns across 10 bases. This CDR3 is 14 amino acids long. Germline values: CDR1 SGDLS, CDR2 YYNGEE. With V trimmed by 2 bases and J by 7 bases, 6 bases remained unmatched. The CDR3 sequence: CASSVWDRGREQYF. CDR3 in DNA: TGTGCCAGCAGCGTGTGGGACAGGGGAAGGGAGCAGTACTTC. The variable domain in full, with the rest retrieved from reference TRBV9 and TRBJ2-7, is DSGVTQTPKHLITATGQRVTLRCSPRSGDLSVYWYQQSLDQGLQFLIQYYNGEERAKGNILERFSAQQFPDLHSELNLSSLELGDSALYFCASSVWDRGREQYFGPGTRLTVT.

V is TRBV25-1 and J is TRBJ2-5; TRBD1 aligns across 8 bases. Looked up from germline, CDR1 is MGHDK and CDR2 is SYGVNS. CDR3 size: 14 residues. V shed 7 bases and J 2 bases; nucleotides not matched to a gene: 6. The CDR3 DNA is TGTGCCAGCACTCGGACAGGGATGCAAGAGACCCAGTACTTC. This translates into CASTRTGMQETQYF.

This chain links TRBV2 with TRBJ1-6, with 9 bases fitting TRBD1. CDR1 is SNHLY, CDR2 FYNNEI, per germline. The ends lost 7 bases at V and 8 bases at J; junction bases unmatched: 9. The CDR3 consists of 15 residues. DNA for the CDR3: TGTGCCAGCACCCTGGACAGGGGAGGATATTCACCCCTCCACTTT. It specifies CASTLDRGGYSPLHF.

This chain links TRBV10-3 with TRBJ2-1; the match to TRBD2 covers 12 bases. V trimming: 0 bases; J trimming: 2 bases; junction bases outside the gene matches: 8. CDR3 length: 19 amino acids. Germline V gene data show CDR1 as ENHRY and CDR2 as SYGVKD. The CDR3 is CAISESGPGLAGTYNEQFF. CDR3 coding DNA: TGTGCCATCAGTGAGTCGGGTCCGGGACTAGCGGGTACCTACAATGAGCAGTTCTTC.

CDR3 in DNA: TGCGCCAGCAGCTTGGTGATGGGAGAGTACAATGAGCAGTTCTTC. This codes for CASSLVMGEYNEQFF. The chain employs TRBV5-1 and TRBJ2-1, with D possibly TRBD2 on 5 matching bases. The germline gives CDR1 SGHRS, CDR2 YFSETQ. This CDR3 contains 15 residues. V was trimmed by 0 bases and J by 4 bases, leaving 11 bases between them.

V and J are TRBV7-2 and TRBJ2-1; TRBD2 matches 9 bases. CDR3 length equals 17 residues. The germline V gene encodes CDR1 SGHTA and CDR2 FQGNSA. After removal of 3 bases from V and 7 bases from J, the junction contained 13 bases not matched to a gene. CDR3 in DNA: TGTGCCAGCAGCTTCGTAGCTGCGGGAGGGGCTGGGAATGAGCAGTTCTTC. This gives the protein CASSFVAAGGAGNEQFF.

This sequence joins TRBV7-8 and TRBJ2-1; 8 bases line up with TRBD1. CDR1 is SGHVS and CDR2 is FQNEAQ in the germline V gene. The length of the CDR3 is 17 residues. J was trimmed by 7 bases and V by 4 bases; bases with no gene match: 15. The DNA for the CDR3 is TGTGCCAGCAGCTATCGGGACAGGTCCTCAATTGGGAATGAGCAGTTCTTC. Protein product: CASSYRDRSSIGNEQFF.

V is TRBV28 and J is TRBJ2-7; D tentatively fits TRBD1 or TRBD2 (5 bases each). The CDR3 has 13 residues. Trimming pared 6 bases from V and 5 bases from J, leaving 14 bases between. The germline CDR1 and CDR2 sequences are MDHEN and SYDVKM. The CDR3 bases are TGTGCCAGCAGGGGACGAAGCCGTCACGAGCAGTACTTC. This encodes CASRGRSRHEQYF.

The chain recombines TRBV29-1 with TRBJ2-3; TRBD1 or TRBD2 may be the D gene (5 bases each). Trimming pared 4 bases from V and 0 bases from J, leaving 11 bases between. The CDR3 has 14 amino acids. Germline V gene lookup returns CDR1 SQVTM and CDR2 ANQGSEA. The DNA for the CDR3 is TGCAGCGTTGCCGGGGCGACGAGCACAGATACGCAGTATTTT. Translated: CSVAGATSTDTQYF.

The V and J genes are TRBV5-6 and TRBJ1-1, with D hard to call. With 0 bases removed from V and 1 base from J, the gap between germline ends came to 10 bases. Germline V gene sequence: CDR1 SGHDT, CDR2 YYEEEE. This CDR3 comprises 15 residues. The CDR3 DNA sequence: TGTGCCAGCAGCTTGGAGTCATACACGAACACTGAAGCTTTCTTT. This codes for CASSLESYTNTEAFF.

The rearrangement links TRBV7-2 to TRBJ1-2; possibly TRBD1 for D (6 bases). Between the trimmed V and J ends, which lost 1 base and 1 base, there was a span of 10 bases. The CDR3 is 15 residues long. In germline, CDR1 is SGHTA, CDR2 FQGNSA. Written as DNA, the CDR3 is TGTGCCAGCAGCTTAGTGGGGGGCGATAACTATGGCTACACCTTC. Protein product: CASSLVGGDNYGYTF.

The rearrangement uses TRBV28 and TRBJ2-5; weak D call: TRBD2 (6 bases). Trimming shortened V by 6 bases and J by 5 bases, and 13 bases separated the two germline ends. The germline gives CDR1 MDHEN, CDR2 SYDVKM. The CDR3 sequence is 13 residues long. The CDR3 DNA reads as TGTGCCAGCAGGGACCTAGCGACGGAGACCCAGTACTTC. It yields the protein CASRDLATETQYF.

The chain uses TRBV5-1 and TRBJ1-3; D unresolved. Deletions cut 3 bases from V and 4 bases from J, with 14 bases between. The CDR3 is made up of 15 amino acids. Looked up from germline, CDR1 is SGHRS and CDR2 is YFSETQ. In nucleotides, the CDR3 is TGCGCCAGCAGCTCACGGGAAGTGGCGGGAAACACCATATATTTT. It encodes CASSSREVAGNTIYF.

The V gene is TRBV9, the J gene TRBJ2-7, with a tentative D call TRBD1 (5 bases). The CDR3 has 16 residues. Germline V lookup: CDR1 SGDLS, CDR2 YYNGEE. Trimming left V 3 bases short and J 2 bases short, with 18 bases between. DNA for the CDR3: TGTGCCAGCAGCGCAGGTAATCCGACAGAAGCCTACGAGCAGTACTTC. Protein: CASSAGNPTEAYEQYF.

The CDR3 here is CASSQESLAGSGRSYEQYF. The CDR3, as DNA: TGCGCCAGCAGCCAAGAAAGCCTAGCGGGAAGTGGGAGGTCCTACGAGCAGTACTTC. The chain carries TRBV4-1 and TRBJ2-7; TRBD2 matches 9 bases. CDR3 length: 19 residues. The V gene end was trimmed by 0 bases and the J gene end by 1 base; junction bases not matched to a gene: 13. Germline CDR1 is MGHRA and CDR2 is YSYEKL.

The rearrangement links TRBV23-1 to TRBJ2-4; D unclear. TRBV23-1 is reported as an ORF; its role is uncertain. V was cut by 2 bases and J by 1 base, with 15 bases left in between. This CDR3 has 17 residues. CDR3 DNA: TGCGCCAGCAGTCAAGCCAAACAGAATTGGGCCAAAAACATTCAGTACTTC. The encoded protein is CASSQAKQNWAKNIQYF.